This T cell receptor beta chain was documented in a study of identical twins. The CDR3 sequence is 17 residues long. Germline lookup yields CDR1 SEHNR and CDR2 FQNEAQ (reference sequence). Between the trimmed V and J ends, which lost 2 bases and 1 base, there was a span of 15 bases. Broader study findings: The study found that models underestimated out-of-frame TCR alpha sharing in monozygotic twins.

Remarks on this clonotype: What it binds is unknown.

One entry per CDR3 protein results from TCRdb running MiXCR on the 5' RACE reads. Of approximately 500,000 distinct CDR3 sequences listed, 24% are singletons. The same sample was also used in a study of T cells expressing NK-cell markers. That study reports: In about 6 donors, dominant CD3+CD56+NKG2C+ clones formed roughly 1.0-7.5% of CD8+ cells.

This chain uses TRBV7-9 with TRBJ2-1, with D possibly being TRBD2 (5 bases). The TCR was taken from a woman between 18 and 29 years old in good health. Source material: CD4+ T cells sorted from blood. In nucleotides, the CDR3 is TGTGCCAGCAGCTTATCGTGGGAGCTAAAGTCCTACAATGAGCAGTTCTTC. Its translation: CASSLSWELKSYNEQFF.